The 10 T cell receptor beta chains listed next were all sequenced from one sample in a study of cytomegalovirus exposure and HLA in healthy donors. Primers included in the PCR were 60 Vbeta and 13 Jbeta primers. The assay was immunoSEQ multiplex PCR, and TCRdb's table has in-frame clones only and misses some. The sample comprises about 160,000 clones, roughly 80% of which are singletons, and approximately 13% rests with the top ten. The sequenced material came from PBMCs. The receptor set was obtained from a woman between 50 and 59 years old in good health and CMV-seronegative.

The V and J genes are TRBV15 and TRBJ1-4, with 9 bases lining up with TRBD1. Germline V CDR1 and CDR2: LNHNV, YYDKDF (reference sequence). The CDR3 has 16 residues. Losses at the gene ends were 0 bases for V and 6 bases for J; bases not matched to a gene: 5. The CDR3 nucleotides read TGTGCCACCAGCAGAGAGGCGGGACAGGGATATGAAAAACTGTTTTTT. Protein: CATSREAGQGYEKLFF.

V usage is TRBV9 and J usage is TRBJ1-2; 7 nucleotides agree with TRBD1. The CDR3 loop spans 14 amino acids. The germline CDR1 and CDR2 sequences are SGDLS and YYNGEE. The junction had 6 bases not matched to a gene; V was cut back by 1 base and J by 6 bases. The CDR3 DNA is TGTGCCAGCAGCGTAAACGACGGACAGGATGGCTACACCTTC. Translating gives CASSVNDGQDGYTF.

This sequence joins TRBV15 and TRBJ2-7; a weak D match, TRBD2 (6 bases). CDR1 and CDR2 from the germline V gene are LNHNV and YYDKDF (reference sequence). V was trimmed by 0 bases and J by 3 bases, leaving 9 bases between them. This CDR3 has 14 residues. The chain's CDR3 is CATSRDPGDYEQYF. CDR3 nucleotide sequence: TGTGCCACCAGCAGAGATCCGGGGGACTACGAGCAGTACTTC.

This chain connects TRBV19 to TRBJ1-2; no clear D gene. The CDR3 sequence is 15 residues long. V lost 7 bases and J lost 6, with 21 bases in between. Germline V gives CDR1 LNHDA, CDR2 SQIVND (reference sequence). The CDR3 protein is CASTPEAGPGDGYTF. The CDR3 DNA follows: TGTGCCAGTACCCCCGAGGCCGGTCCCGGTGATGGCTACACCTTC.

This chain links TRBV21-1 with TRBJ1-4; the D call TRBD1 from the table was never checked on the DNA. TRBV21-1 is a listed pseudogene. The CDR3 extends over 14 amino acids. The CDR3, as DNA: TGTGCCAGCAGCTTCCAGGAAGACCGGGAAAAACTGTTTTTT. It specifies CASSFQEDREKLFF.

The rearrangement joins TRBV7-2 to TRBJ1-1, with a possible D match to TRBD1 (5 bases). CDR3 length equals 15 residues. Germline V gene sequence: CDR1 SGHTA, CDR2 FQGNSA. V was clipped by 2 bases and J by 1 base, with 11 bases between them. CDR3 loop: CASSLQAQENTEAFF. In nucleotides, the CDR3 is TGTGCCAGCAGCTTACAAGCACAGGAGAACACTGAAGCTTTCTTT.

This clone was seen a handful of times. The chain combines TRBV6-1 with TRBJ2-1; 8 nucleotides align to TRBD2. The germline gives CDR1 MNHNS, CDR2 SASEGT. The CDR3 loop spans 15 amino acids. V was clipped by 2 bases and J by 4 bases; unmatched bases: 4. CDR3 coding DNA: TGTGCCAGCAGTGAAAACGGGAGGGCGTACAATGAGCAGTTCTTC. Amino acids: CASSENGRAYNEQFF.

V and J are TRBV2 and TRBJ2-3; 9 nucleotides align to TRBD1. The CDR3 has 15 amino acids. Looked up from germline, CDR1 is SNHLY and CDR2 is FYNNEI. Trimming cost V 1 base and J 7 bases; bases outside gene matches: 6. CDR3 sequence: CASSEGGTGLNTQYF. The CDR3 nucleotides read TGTGCCAGCAGTGAAGGAGGGACAGGGCTAAATACGCAGTATTTT.

This clone appeared a few times. The chain couples TRBV5-1 to TRBJ2-3, with 10 bases lining up with TRBD2. The J segment lost 4 bases and the V segment lost 0 bases, leaving 8 bases of the junction unmatched. This CDR3 region has 17 residues. Germline V lookup: CDR1 SGHRS, CDR2 YFSETQ. Here the CDR3 DNA reads TGCGCCAGCAGCTTGGAGGGACTAGCGATGGGGTCAGATACGCAGTATTTT. Translating gives CASSLEGLAMGSDTQYF. The full variable domain, with the rest looked up from reference TRBV5-1 and TRBJ2-3, is KAGVTQTPRYLIKTRGQQVTLSCSPISGHRSVSWYQQTPGQGLQFLFEYFSETQRNKGNFPGRFSGRQFSNSRSEMNVSTLELGDSALYLCASSLEGLAMGSDTQYFGPGTRLTVL.

V usage is TRBV4-3 and J usage is TRBJ2-1; 8 nucleotides match TRBD2. This CDR3 is 15 amino acids long. Trimming removed 3 bases from V and 2 bases from J; junction bases left unmatched: 3. CDR1 and CDR2 (germline): LGHNA, YSLEER. The CDR3 bases are TGCGCCAGCAGCCACTCGGGAGGGACCTACAATGAGCAGTTCTTC. Protein sequence: CASSHSGGTYNEQFF.